The 4 T cell receptor beta chains reported below all come from one sample, sequenced in a study of blood T cell repertoires in COVID-19. Only in-frame clones appear in the TCRdb table, and some are missing; sequencing was by immunoSEQ multiplex PCR. The sample yields around 260,000 clones, approximately 86% seen once. The sequencing input was peripheral blood. The receptors were sampled from a human donor with COVID-19, enrolled during active disease. The donor label of this sample is uncertain.

CDR3 amino acids: CASSGQLSSTDTQYF. Written as DNA, the CDR3 is TGCGCCAGCAGTGGACAACTGTCGAGCACAGATACGCAGTATTTT. The chain joins TRBV5-1 to TRBJ2-3; a possible D gene is TRBD1 (5 bases). This CDR3 spans 15 amino acids. The germline gives CDR1 SGHRS, CDR2 YFSETQ. V was trimmed by 5 bases and J by 0 bases, leaving 13 bases between them.

The V gene is TRBV28, the J gene TRBJ2-1, with 8 bases lining up with TRBD2. Germline assignment: CDR1 MDHEN and CDR2 SYDVKM. The V gene end was trimmed by 7 bases and the J gene end by 4 bases; junction bases not matched to a gene: 6. This CDR3 has 14 residues. CDR3 residues: CASIPTSGYNEQFF. The CDR3 nucleotides are TGTGCCAGCATCCCAACTAGCGGATACAATGAGCAGTTCTTC.

The table lists this clone with a few counts. V gene TRBV19 combines with J gene TRBJ2-2; possible D gene TRBD2, 5 bases. The germline CDR1 and CDR2 sequences are LNHDA and SQIVND (reference sequence). V was shortened by 2 bases and J by 4 bases, with 14 bases between the two germline ends. The CDR3 extends over 16 amino acids. The CDR3 spells CASSIPTSTGTGELFF. DNA for the CDR3: TGTGCCAGTAGTATACCCACTAGTACGGGCACCGGGGAGCTGTTTTTT.

This rearrangement joins TRBV5-6 to TRBJ1-6; D remains ambiguous. The CDR3 contains 16 residues. The germline V gene has CDR1 SGHDT and CDR2 YYEEEE. Trimming left V 0 bases short and J 0 bases short, with 7 bases between. The CDR3: CASSLGTSSYNSPLHF. CDR3 coding DNA: TGTGCCAGCAGCTTGGGTACGAGCTCCTATAATTCACCCCTCCACTTT.